This T cell receptor (beta chain) was captured by sequencing in a study of tumor-infiltrating lymphocytes in oesophageal squamous cell carcinoma. This clonotype was seen a single time. TCRdb re-derived calls from the PCR reads in MiXCR, one entry per CDR3 protein. The table includes fewer than 20,000 distinct CDR3 sequences, around two fifths detected once. Trimming took off 6 bases at V and 6 bases at J, with 17 bases between the two ends. The CDR3 loop spans 15 amino acids. The sequenced material came from normal esophageal tissue next to the tumor. The chain employs TRBV12-3 or TRBV12-4 and TRBJ1-4; D remains ambiguous. This TCR came from a female donor with esophageal squamous cell carcinoma. The CDR3 loop is CASRMRGGLDEKLFF. The CDR3 DNA reads TGTGCCAGCAGAATGCGGGGAGGCCTTGATGAAAAACTGTTTTTT.